This TCR beta chain was retrieved from a study of T cells after yellow fever vaccination (dated by TCRdb to the late 2010s). Notes on the research overall: The SMART-Seq v4 Ultra Low Input RNA kit was used to prepare libraries from fractions with low cell numbers. Bulk PBMC replicates and cell subsets were isolated from blood drawn at multiple timepoints before and after both primary and secondary immunization. Two healthy male donors, one aged 18 to 29 and one aged 30 to 40 years, made up the cohort. To track T-cell clones before and after primary and booster YFV17D yellow fever vaccination, bulk TCR alpha and beta repertoires were sequenced longitudinally.

The table lists this clonotype with a few counts. This clone's antigen is unknown. Per-base quality was not reported, and no clone a single base away is much larger than it. TCR cDNA was synthesized by 5'RACE template switching, through which a universal primer site and unique molecular identifiers were introduced. cDNA synthesis was primed from both the TCR alpha and TCR beta constant segments. Libraries were amplified in two PCR steps, with sample barcodes and sequencing adapters added in the second step. Libraries were sequenced on Illumina HiSeq 2500 (2x100 bp) or NovaSeq (2x150 bp). In the source study's methods: Reads were demultiplexed and collapsed into UMI consensus sequences with MIGEC, and V(D)J alignment was performed with MiXCR. Clonotypes responding to the vaccine were identified with edgeR on replicate PBMC samples, with the criteria of FDR below 0.01 and a log2 fold change above 5 up to day 15. CD4 or CD8 identity was assigned to each bulk clonotype according to whether the clonotype was present at higher abundance in the sequenced CD4 repertoire or the sequenced CD8 repertoire. Using fastp at Q25 and MiXCR, TCRdb reprocessed the public reads and kept productive beta chains. Entries that share a CDR3 protein sequence are merged under the most common genes and DNA. The V and J calls, along with clone size, are taken from TCRdb and not from the paper's own processing. Counted in this sample were nearly 550,000 distinct CDR3 sequences; 15% to 20% of them appeared once. Roughly an eighth of the sample is taken by the ten largest.

The treatment or condition label corresponds to: live attenuated yellow fever vaccine strain. At each blood-draw timepoint, two biological replicates of bulk PBMCs were obtained. A standard Ficoll-Paque protocol was used to isolate PBMCs from peripheral blood. TriZol was used to extract RNA from bulk PBMCs, from CD4 and CD8 fractions, and from dextramer-positive and dextramer-negative fractions. The investigation overall reported the following: Most clones expanded after primary vaccination were re-detected after the booster (around 96% of CD4 and about nine tenths of CD8), suggesting broad memory maintenance. A small fraction of clonotypes showed up in both the CD4 and CD8 compartments, probably as a result of convergent recombination. Computational filtering was needed because FACS-sorted repertoires could contain abundant contaminating clonotypes from the bulk population. The secondary T-cell response was found to be weaker but faster than the primary response, with a peak reached on day 5 rather than on day 15. Only two donors were included in the study, so the extent to which the findings can be generalized is limited.

Material: PBMCs, obtained 15 days after the yellow fever booster vaccination. The clonotype originates from a young man who received the YFV17D yellow fever vaccine.

DNA sequence: TGCAGCGCCGAGGGGGCGCTAGCGGGAGTCGGAGAGCAGTTCTTC. Translated, this is CSAEGALAGVGEQFF. The receptor chain draws on TRBV29-1 and TRBJ2-1; the junction holds 10 bases that match TRBD2. From the germline V gene, CDR1 is SQVTM and CDR2 is ANQGSEA. Relative to germline, V is missing 7 bases and J is missing 10 bases, with 16 bases of the junction outside any gene match. Including cysteine and phenylalanine, the CDR3 has 15 amino acids. Just the 45-base CDR3 DNA is kept, in frame starting at base 1.